One sample yielded the 15 T cell receptor beta chains listed below, sequenced in a study of cytomegalovirus exposure and HLA in healthy donors (dated by TCRdb to 2016 to 2017). The library was built by means of the immunoSEQ multiplex PCR assay. For the multiplex PCR, a mixture combining 60 forward primers for TCR Vbeta segments and 13 reverse primers for TCR Jbeta segments was used. TCRdb re-hosts the immuneACCESS table, in-frame sequences only. Its copies lack some clones; in the studies checked, an unresolved V gene accounts for under half of them, and the cause for the rest is not known. The sample has 90,000 to 120,000 clones on record, 76% of them singletons. Over 3.5% of the sample is taken by the ten largest. Sequenced material: PBMCs. The origin of the receptors is a woman aged 45-65 years in good health and CMV-seropositive.

The chain is built from TRBV5-1 and TRBJ1-5; TRBD1 agrees at 7 bases. Looked up from germline, CDR1 is SGHRS and CDR2 is YFSETQ. The length of the CDR3 is 15 residues. V gave up 0 bases and J gave up 3 bases; unmatched junction bases: 3. CDR3 sequence reads: CASSLEGADNQPQHF. CDR3 in DNA: TGCGCCAGCAGCTTGGAGGGGGCAGACAATCAGCCCCAGCATTTT.

This clone was observed a single time. The rearrangement joins TRBV4-2 to TRBJ2-5, with 11 bases identical to TRBD2. Germline CDR1 LGHNA, CDR2 YNFKEQ. There are 16 residues in the CDR3. The ends lost 3 bases at V and 5 bases at J; junction bases unmatched: 8. The chain's CDR3 is CASSQGLAEGGETQYF. CDR3 nucleotides: TGTGCCAGCAGCCAGGGACTAGCGGAGGGGGGGGAGACCCAGTACTTC.

In this sample, this clone turned up once. V gene TRBV15 combines with J gene TRBJ1-2, with 9 bases fitting TRBD1. V lost 5 bases, J lost 7 bases, and 8 bases stayed unmatched. The CDR3 is made up of 14 amino acids. The germline V gene has CDR1 LNHNV and CDR2 YYDKDF (reference sequence). The CDR3 reads CATSQGGTGSGYTF. The CDR3, as DNA: TGTGCCACCAGCCAGGGAGGGACAGGGAGTGGCTACACCTTC.

The rearrangement joins TRBV10-3 to TRBJ2-1, with TRBD1 identical over 9 bases. The trim removed 1 base at V and 8 bases at J, leaving 6 bases unmatched. The CDR3 has 15 amino acids. Germline-derived CDR1 and CDR2 are ENHRY and SYGVKD. The CDR3 sequence is CAISELGTGNDEQFF. The DNA for the CDR3 is TGTGCCATCAGTGAGTTAGGGACAGGGAACGATGAGCAGTTCTTC.

The V and J genes are TRBV27 and TRBJ1-2; TRBD1 matches 7 bases. The CDR3 length is 13 residues. The junction had 6 bases not matched to a gene; V was cut back by 4 bases and J by 7 bases. Germline V gives CDR1 MNHEY, CDR2 SMNVEV (reference sequence). This chain's CDR3 is CASSSTGVGGYTF. In DNA, the CDR3 is TGTGCCAGCAGTTCTACAGGGGTGGGTGGCTACACCTTC.

The chain combines TRBV14 with TRBJ2-7; D unresolved. Deletions cut 2 bases from V and 0 bases from J, with 14 bases between. CDR3 length: 16 amino acids. Germline loops: CDR1 SGHDN, CDR2 FVKESK. The CDR3 nucleotides read TGTGCCAGCAGCCAATACGGCGCGGCTAGCTCCTACGAGCAGTACTTC. Amino acids: CASSQYGAASSYEQYF.

The chain recombines TRBV18 with TRBJ1-5, with unresolved D. The CDR3 has 13 residues. Trimming cost V 2 bases and J 4 bases, with 6 bases left between them. CDR1 KGHSH and CDR2 LQKENI come from the germline V gene. The CDR3 sequence: CASSPESNQPQHF. The CDR3 DNA reads TGTGCCAGCTCACCAGAGAGTAATCAGCCCCAGCATTTT.

This chain joins TRBV6-5 and TRBJ1-1, with TRBD1 as a possible D gene (6 bases). This CDR3 is built from 14 residues. Trimming took off 2 bases at V and 1 base at J, with 8 bases between the two ends. Per germline, CDR1 MNHEY and CDR2 SVGAGI. Written as DNA, the CDR3 is TGTGCCAGCAGTTACGGGACAACGAACACTGAAGCTTTCTTT. Translation: CASSYGTTNTEAFF.

This clone was picked up a small number of times. The rearrangement uses TRBV9 and TRBJ2-6, with D uncertain. Germline V lookup: CDR1 SGDLS, CDR2 YYNGEE. This CDR3 spans 15 amino acids. V lost 0 bases and J 4 bases, leaving 8 bases between the germline ends. CDR3 bases: TGTGCCAGCAGCGTAGGGCATTCCGGGGCCAACGTCCTGACTTTC. Translating gives CASSVGHSGANVLTF.

The chain has TRBV6-6 and TRBJ1-2; a weak D match, TRBD1 (5 bases). The germline gives CDR1 MNHNY, CDR2 SVGAGI (reference sequence). V lost 6 bases, J lost 2 bases, and 13 bases lay in between. CDR3 length: 14 amino acids. This CDR3 is CASSLLGANYGYTF. The CDR3 DNA sequence: TGTGCCAGCAGCCTCTTAGGGGCGAACTATGGCTACACCTTC.

The genes are TRBV19 and TRBJ1-1; 9 bases are shared with TRBD1. CDR3 length: 16 residues. V was clipped by 5 bases and J by 3 bases; unmatched bases: 10. The germline gives CDR1 LNHDA, CDR2 SQIVND (reference sequence). The CDR3 spells CASSVRTGAKYTEAFF. CDR3 nucleotide sequence: TGTGCCAGTAGTGTAAGGACAGGGGCCAAGTACACTGAAGCTTTCTTT. Full variable domain (missing parts from reference TRBV19 and TRBJ1-1): DGGITQSPKYLFRKEGQNVTLSCEQNLNHDAMYWYRQDPGQGLRLIYYSQIVNDFQKGDIAEGYSVSREKKESFPLTVTSAQKNPTAFYLCASSVRTGAKYTEAFFGQGTRLTVV.

On this clone: A read error may account for a junction end that differs from germline. The chain links TRBV6-5 to TRBJ2-1; D possibly corresponds to TRBD2 (6 bases). The CDR3 spans 12 residues. Germline CDR1 MNHEY, CDR2 SVGAGI. CDR3 nucleotides: TGTGCCAGCAGTTCGGACTACCATGAGCAGTTCTTC. Its translation: CASSSDYHEQFF.

The chain is built from TRBV5-4 and TRBJ2-7; TRBD1 agrees at 11 bases. The CDR3 has 15 residues. Germline lookup yields CDR1 SGHNT and CDR2 YYREEE (reference sequence). Germline trimming cut 4 bases from V and 3 bases from J; bases unmatched to any gene: 6. CDR3 residues: CASSEGTGGLYEQYF. The DNA for the CDR3 is TGTGCCAGCAGCGAGGGGACAGGGGGACTCTACGAGCAGTACTTC.

This clone was observed once. The chain carries TRBV9 and TRBJ2-1; D perhaps matches TRBD2 (5 bases). The length of the CDR3 is 14 residues. CDR1 is SGDLS, CDR2 YYNGEE, per germline. V lost 0 bases and J 7 bases, leaving 11 bases between the germline ends. The CDR3 spells CASSVAGRRNEQFF. As DNA, the CDR3 is TGTGCCAGCAGCGTAGCGGGAAGGAGGAATGAGCAGTTCTTC.

The chain employs TRBV7-8 and TRBJ2-1; no reliable D call. This CDR3 spans 12 amino acids. V was trimmed by 8 bases and J by 5 bases, leaving 10 bases between them. CDR1 is SGHVS, CDR2 FQNEAQ, per germline. The CDR3 sequence: CASGHNHNEQFF. In nucleotides, the CDR3 is TGTGCCAGCGGCCATAACCACAATGAGCAGTTCTTC.